These 28 T cell receptor beta chains originate from one sample sequenced in a study of regulatory T cells in long-lasting Graves disease. Stated time point: newly diagnosed GD, antithyroid drugs for less than 3 months. Preparation of the TCR library used RNA extracted from PBMCs. With iRepertoire HTBI primers and Arm-PCR of CDR3 regions, TCR beta libraries were built. TCRdb passed the multiplex PCR reads through MiXCR, listing each CDR3 protein once. This sample carries over 350,000 distinct CDR3 sequences, around 16% of them seen once, and the ten largest clones take roughly 7.7%. Another study also made use of these data, one on T cells in Graves' hyperthyroidism and ophthalmopathy.

This specimen consisted of peripheral blood mononuclear cells (PBMCs), obtained at new diagnosis, from a patient treated with antithyroid drugs. These receptors were obtained from a woman between 35 and 50 years old with Graves disease.

In its sample, this clonotype was seen many times. This rearrangement joins TRBV12-3 or TRBV12-4 to TRBJ2-7; D remains unclear. V was clipped by 4 bases and J by 0 bases, with 19 bases between them. This CDR3 is built from 17 residues. The CDR3 DNA follows: TGTGCCAGCAGTTCCCGGCTGACAAGGGCAACCTCCTACGAGCAGTACTTC. This sequence encodes CASSSRLTRATSYEQYF.

This clonotype was detected ten times or more. The chain's CDR3 is CASSEGLLTEAFF. The CDR3 DNA follows: TGCGCCAGCAGTGAGGGCCTCTTAACTGAAGCTTTCTTT. The chain couples TRBV10-2 to TRBJ1-1, with D hard to call. Germline V CDR1 and CDR2: WSHSY, SAAADI. Trimming pared 2 bases from V and 5 bases from J, leaving 9 bases between. CDR3 length: 13 residues.

This clonotype appeared many times. The chain links TRBV11-1 to TRBJ2-5; D gene uncertain. Germline loops: CDR1 SGHAT, CDR2 FQDESV (reference sequence). The CDR3 loop spans 14 amino acids. V was cut by 4 bases and J by 5 bases, with 14 bases left in between. This chain's CDR3 is CASSSLDEGETQYF. As DNA, the CDR3 is TGTGCCAGCAGCTCCCTTGATGAAGGGGAGACCCAGTACTTC. Full variable domain (missing parts from reference TRBV11-1 and TRBJ2-5): EAEVAQSPRYKITEKSQAVAFWCDPISGHATLYWYRQILGQGPELLVQFQDESVVDDSQLPKDRFSAERLKGVDSTLKIQPAELGDSAMYLCASSSLDEGETQYFGPGTRLLVL.

CDR3 DNA sequence: TGTGCTAGTGGTAGCGCTAGCGGAGTTTTGGTTACAGATACGCAGTATTTT. It is translated as CASGSASGVLVTDTQYF. This chain connects TRBV12-5 to TRBJ2-3; 7 bases line up with TRBD2. Germline V gene data show CDR1 as LGHNT and CDR2 as FRNRAP. V was clipped by 5 bases and J by 3 bases; unmatched bases: 14. There are 17 residues in the CDR3.

This clonotype was recorded many times. The V gene is TRBV7-6, the J gene TRBJ2-7, with D maybe TRBD2 (6 bases). CDR1 SGHVS and CDR2 FNYEAQ come from the germline V gene. V dropped 0 bases and J dropped 5 bases, with 11 bases sitting between them. The CDR3 contains 14 residues. The CDR3 nucleotides read TGTGCCAGCAGCTTAGCGGTGACTAGTGACGAGCAGTACTTC. As protein: CASSLAVTSDEQYF.

The chain combines TRBV6-1 with TRBJ1-2; D is perhaps TRBD1 (5 bases). V was trimmed by 6 bases and J by 4 bases, leaving 12 bases between them. Germline values: CDR1 MNHNS, CDR2 SASEGT. The CDR3 runs 13 residues. The CDR3 is CASSPTQAYGYTF. The CDR3 DNA is TGTGCCAGCAGCCCCACACAGGCCTATGGCTACACCTTC.

This chain uses TRBV9 with TRBJ2-5; D is unclear. Germline V gene sequence: CDR1 SGDLS, CDR2 YYNGEE. V lost 0 bases, J lost 4 bases, and 4 bases lay in between. The CDR3 is 12 amino acids. CDR3 amino acids: CASSVDGETQYF. CDR3 DNA sequence: TGTGCCAGCAGCGTAGACGGAGAGACCCAGTACTTC.

This clonotype occurred a few times. V gene TRBV19 combines with J gene TRBJ2-1; no clear D gene. Germline values: CDR1 LNHDA, CDR2 SQIVND (reference sequence). The CDR3 is 14 amino acids. The V gene lost 5 bases and the J gene lost 9 bases, with 17 bases spanning the gap. The CDR3: CASSPILSVAEQFF. The CDR3 DNA follows: TGTGCCAGTAGTCCCATCTTGTCGGTAGCTGAGCAGTTCTTC.

This clonotype came up a few times. The V gene is TRBV29-1, the J gene TRBJ2-3; D remains unclear. Germline assignment: CDR1 SQVTM and CDR2 ANQGSEA. The CDR3 has 14 residues. Trimming left V 3 bases short and J 4 bases short, with 14 bases between. CDR3 coding DNA: TGCAGCGTTGACTTGGGTTTGGTAGCAGATACGCAGTATTTT. Translating gives CSVDLGLVADTQYF.

The sample holds many counts of this clonotype. The chain carries TRBV11-2 and TRBJ2-6; tentatively, D is TRBD2 (6 bases). The length of the CDR3 is 18 residues. Germline CDR1 SGHAT, CDR2 FQNNGV. V was pared by 1 base and J by 2 bases, with 15 bases between. CDR3 amino acids: CASSLGGRLGAGANVLTF. As DNA, the CDR3 is TGTGCCAGCAGCTTAGGCGGTCGACTAGGGGCTGGGGCCAACGTCCTGACTTTC.

This clonotype was observed a few times. V gene TRBV28 combines with J gene TRBJ1-2; unclear D gene. Germline loops: CDR1 MDHEN, CDR2 SYDVKM. Trimming removed 2 bases from V and 0 bases from J, with 7 bases in between. This CDR3 is 14 amino acids long. The CDR3 sequence: CASSLLGPNYGYTF. The CDR3 bases are TGTGCCAGCAGTTTACTGGGCCCTAACTATGGCTACACCTTC.

This clonotype showed up just a few times. The V gene is TRBV5-6, the J gene TRBJ2-7; 10 positions match TRBD1. Germline V CDR1 and CDR2: SGHDT, YYEEEE. The CDR3 extends over 13 amino acids. J was trimmed by 6 bases and V by 4 bases; bases with no gene match: 4. The CDR3 protein is CASSRQGASEQYF. For the CDR3, the DNA is TGTGCCAGCAGCCGACAGGGGGCTTCCGAGCAGTACTTC.

Concerning this clonotype itself: A read error may be the cause here, since a much bigger clone is one base away. The gene calls are TRBV6-2 or TRBV6-3 and TRBJ2-2, with D unclear. The CDR3 loop spans 15 amino acids. Between the trimmed V and J ends, which lost 5 bases and 7 bases, there was a span of 17 bases. CDR1 MNHEY and CDR2 SVGEGT come from the germline V gene. CDR3 in DNA: TGTGCCAGCAGTGAAAGTCGTGGGTACATCGGGGAGCTGTTTTTT. Translated, it gives CASSESRGYIGELFF.

This clonotype was counted a few times. The chain combines TRBV3-1 with TRBJ2-2, with a weak D call TRBD1 (5 bases). With 4 bases removed from V and 7 bases from J, the gap between germline ends came to 19 bases. Germline V gene sequence: CDR1 LGHDT, CDR2 YNNKEL (reference sequence). This CDR3 comprises 16 residues. CDR3: CASSPPTPGLGGELFF. The CDR3 DNA follows: TGTGCCAGCAGCCCCCCCACCCCAGGGTTAGGCGGGGAGCTGTTTTTT.

This clonotype was counted many times. This sequence joins TRBV6-5 and TRBJ2-1, with D possibly being TRBD1 (6 bases). Germline assignment: CDR1 MNHEY and CDR2 SVGAGI. V lost 4 bases to trimming and J lost 4 bases, with 11 bases between them. There are 14 residues in the CDR3. The CDR3 DNA reads as TGTGCCAGCAGTTCCACGGACAGATACAATGAGCAGTTCTTC. It specifies CASSSTDRYNEQFF.

This clonotype was picked up many times. CDR3: CASSWRQRNTEAFF. DNA for the CDR3: TGTGCCAGCAGCTGGAGACAGAGAAACACTGAAGCTTTCTTT. The chain combines TRBV7-2 with TRBJ1-1, with a possible D match to TRBD1 (5 bases). The CDR3 is 14 residues long. Trimming shortened V by 4 bases and J by 2 bases, and 11 bases separated the two germline ends. Germline-derived CDR1 and CDR2 are SGHTA and FQGNSA.

The chain carries TRBV20-1 and TRBJ2-1, with 11 nucleotides matching TRBD2. From germline, CDR1 is DFQATT and CDR2 SNEGSKA (reference sequence). The CDR3 has 13 amino acids. J gave up 10 bases and V 3 bases, and 5 bases lay outside the gene matches. CDR3 nucleotides: TGCAGTGCTAGCGGCCTAGCGGGAGGAGAGCAGTTCTTC. This translates into CSASGLAGGEQFF.

The V call is TRBV19, the J call TRBJ2-4, with D perhaps TRBD1 (6 bases). The V gene lost 2 bases and the J gene lost 2 bases, with 13 bases spanning the gap. This CDR3 has 16 amino acids. Germline values: CDR1 LNHDA, CDR2 SQIVND (reference sequence). The CDR3 protein is CASSIFTGFTKNIQYF. Written as DNA, the CDR3 is TGTGCCAGTAGTATATTTACAGGGTTTACCAAAAACATTCAGTACTTC.

This clonotype was counted ten times or more. V gene TRBV20-1 combines with J gene TRBJ2-7; 7 bases are a match to TRBD1. With 5 bases clipped from V and 3 bases from J, the junction kept 13 bases outside the gene matches. This CDR3 has 15 residues. CDR1 and CDR2 (germline): DFQATT, SNEGSKA (reference sequence). The CDR3 bases are TGCAGTGCTGAAAGACAGGGACAGACTTTCTACGAGCAGTACTTC. Translated, it gives CSAERQGQTFYEQYF.

This clonotype was observed at least ten times. The chain combines TRBV20-1 with TRBJ2-5, with D possibly being TRBD1 (6 bases). This CDR3 has 16 residues. V was shortened by 2 bases and J by 1 base, with 17 bases between the two germline ends. The V gene's germline CDR1 is DFQATT and CDR2 SNEGSKA (reference sequence). This CDR3 is CSARTGRPGAQETQYF. The CDR3 DNA reads as TGCAGTGCTAGAACCGGGCGCCCAGGGGCCCAAGAGACCCAGTACTTC.

The chain has TRBV18 and TRBJ1-1; D unresolved. Germline values: CDR1 KGHSH, CDR2 LQKENI. The CDR3 runs to 14 residues. The V and J ends lost 3 bases and 3 bases respectively, with 11 bases between them. CDR3 sequence: CASSPSNLHTEAFF. CDR3 bases: TGTGCCAGCTCACCGAGCAATCTACACACTGAAGCTTTCTTT.

CDR3 DNA sequence: TGTGCCAGCAGTTCTACAGGGGAAGTGTCTGAAGCTTTCTTT. Translating it yields CASSSTGEVSEAFF. This chain uses TRBV28 with TRBJ1-1, with 7 bases matching TRBD1. This CDR3 has 14 residues. The germline V gene has CDR1 MDHEN and CDR2 SYDVKM. V was clipped by 4 bases and J by 6 bases; unmatched bases: 8.

This clonotype was detected a few times. The rearrangement uses TRBV28 and TRBJ2-6; TRBD1 aligns across 9 bases. CDR1 is MDHEN and CDR2 is SYDVKM in the germline V gene. There are 14 residues in the CDR3. V lost 1 base, J lost 12 bases, and 4 bases stayed unmatched. The CDR3 sequence: CASSLSGTGSVLTF. The CDR3 DNA is TGTGCCAGCAGTTTATCCGGGACAGGGAGCGTCCTGACTTTC.

The CDR3 reads CASSPTRKGDTEAFF. CDR3 bases: TGTGCCAGCAGCCCAACCCGGAAGGGGGATACTGAAGCTTTCTTT. The chain recombines TRBV28 with TRBJ1-1; tentatively, D is TRBD1 (6 bases). CDR3 length: 15 amino acids. The V gene lost 6 bases and the J gene lost 5 bases, with 19 bases spanning the gap. In germline, CDR1 is MDHEN, CDR2 SYDVKM.

This clonotype has ten or more counts. The genes are TRBV27 and TRBJ2-1; 13 bases are a match to TRBD2. In germline, CDR1 is MNHEY, CDR2 SMNVEV (reference sequence). J was trimmed by 10 bases and V by 4 bases; bases with no gene match: 4. The CDR3 is 14 residues long. The CDR3 loop is CASSSGTSGKEQFF. The DNA for the CDR3 is TGTGCCAGCAGTTCAGGGACTAGCGGGAAGGAGCAGTTCTTC.

This clonotype was found many times. The V and J genes are TRBV2 and TRBJ1-4; possibly TRBD1 for D (6 bases). V lost 7 bases to trimming and J lost 4 bases, with 13 bases between them. CDR1 SNHLY and CDR2 FYNNEI come from the germline V gene. CDR3 length equals 14 residues. As DNA, the CDR3 is TGTGCCAGCACCTCTACAGGGAATAATGAAAAACTGTTTTTT. Protein: CASTSTGNNEKLFF.

This chain connects TRBV6-1 to TRBJ2-1; 9 nucleotides align to TRBD2. V lost 8 bases and J lost 10; bases outside the gene matches: 12. The germline CDR1 and CDR2 sequences are MNHNS and SASEGT. The CDR3 is made up of 14 amino acids. CDR3 amino acids: CASSGTSTFSEQFF. As DNA, the CDR3 is TGTGCCAGCTCCGGGACTAGCACCTTTTCCGAGCAGTTCTTC.

This clonotype was observed at least ten times. This chain links TRBV29-1 with TRBJ2-3; tentatively, D is TRBD2 (6 bases). Germline loops: CDR1 SQVTM, CDR2 ANQGSEA. The ends were cut back, 6 bases at V and 1 base at J, with 11 bases in the middle. The CDR3 covers 13 residues. CDR3 sequence: CSVMGGRTDTQYF. The CDR3 DNA is TGCAGCGTCATGGGGGGACGCACAGATACGCAGTATTTT.